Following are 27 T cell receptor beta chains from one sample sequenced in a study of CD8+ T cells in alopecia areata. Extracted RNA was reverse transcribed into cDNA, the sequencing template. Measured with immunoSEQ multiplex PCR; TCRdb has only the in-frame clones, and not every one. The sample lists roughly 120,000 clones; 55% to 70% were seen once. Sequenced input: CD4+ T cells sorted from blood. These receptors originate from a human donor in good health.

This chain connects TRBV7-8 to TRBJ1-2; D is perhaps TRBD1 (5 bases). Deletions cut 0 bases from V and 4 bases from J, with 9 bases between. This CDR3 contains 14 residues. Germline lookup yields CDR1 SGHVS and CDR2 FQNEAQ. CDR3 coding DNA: TGTGCCAGCAGCTTAGCGGAGGGGTCCTATGGCTACACCTTC. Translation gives CASSLAEGSYGYTF.

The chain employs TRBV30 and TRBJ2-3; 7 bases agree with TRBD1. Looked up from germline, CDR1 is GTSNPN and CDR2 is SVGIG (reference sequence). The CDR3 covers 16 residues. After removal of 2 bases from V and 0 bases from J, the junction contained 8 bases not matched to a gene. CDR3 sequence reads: CAWSWGQPSSTDTQYF. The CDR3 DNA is TGTGCCTGGAGTTGGGGACAGCCTTCTAGCACAGATACGCAGTATTTT. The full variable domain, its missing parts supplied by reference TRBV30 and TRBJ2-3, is SQTIHQWPATLVQPVGSPLSLECTVEGTSNPNLYWYRQAAGRGLQLLFYSVGIGQISSEVPQNLSASRPQDRQFILSSKKLLLSDSGFYLCAWSWGQPSSTDTQYFGPGTRLTVL.

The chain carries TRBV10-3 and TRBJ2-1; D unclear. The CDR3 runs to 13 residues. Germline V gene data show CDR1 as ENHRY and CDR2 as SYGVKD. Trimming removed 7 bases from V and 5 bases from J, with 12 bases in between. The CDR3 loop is CAINRVPDNEQFF. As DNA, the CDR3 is TGTGCCATCAACCGGGTCCCTGACAATGAGCAGTTCTTC.

CDR3 coding DNA: TGTGCCAGCAGCGCGGACAGGGGGCACGAGCAGTACTTC. This translates into CASSADRGHEQYF. The V call is TRBV11-2, the J call TRBJ2-7, with 11 bases that match TRBD1. V lost 5 bases, J lost 5 bases, and 2 bases stayed unmatched. The V gene's germline CDR1 is SGHAT and CDR2 FQNNGV. This CDR3 has 13 amino acids.

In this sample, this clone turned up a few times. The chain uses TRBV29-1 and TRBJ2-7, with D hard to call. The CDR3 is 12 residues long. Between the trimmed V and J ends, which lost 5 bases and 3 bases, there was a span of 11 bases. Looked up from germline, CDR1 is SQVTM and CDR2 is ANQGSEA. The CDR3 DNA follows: TGCAGCGTTAGGGCCCGCGTCTACGAGCAGTACTTC. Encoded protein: CSVRARVYEQYF.

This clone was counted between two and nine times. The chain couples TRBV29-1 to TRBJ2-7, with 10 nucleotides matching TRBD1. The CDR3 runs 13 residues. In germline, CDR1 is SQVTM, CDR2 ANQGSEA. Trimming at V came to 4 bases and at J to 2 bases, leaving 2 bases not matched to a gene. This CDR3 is CSVGDRGAYEQYF. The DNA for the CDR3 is TGCAGCGTTGGGGACAGGGGAGCCTACGAGCAGTACTTC.

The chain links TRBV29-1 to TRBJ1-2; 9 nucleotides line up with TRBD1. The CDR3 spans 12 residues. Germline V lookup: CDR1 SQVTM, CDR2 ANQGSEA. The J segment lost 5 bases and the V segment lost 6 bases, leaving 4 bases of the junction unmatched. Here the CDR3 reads CSVGGQGYGYTF. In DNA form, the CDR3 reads TGCAGCGTCGGGGGACAGGGATATGGCTACACCTTC.

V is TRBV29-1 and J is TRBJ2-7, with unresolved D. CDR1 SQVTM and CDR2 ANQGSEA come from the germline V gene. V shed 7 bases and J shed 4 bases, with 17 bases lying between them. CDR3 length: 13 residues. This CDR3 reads CSGSQGQIYEQYF. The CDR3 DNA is TGCAGCGGAAGCCAAGGGCAGATATACGAGCAGTACTTC.

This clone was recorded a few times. The CDR3 region has the DNA TGCAGCGTTACATACTCACCCCTCCACTTT. Translation: CSVTYSPLHF. This sequence joins TRBV29-1 and TRBJ1-6; the D is unclear. V lost 5 bases and J 10 bases, leaving 6 bases between the germline ends. This CDR3 region has 10 residues. The germline V gene has CDR1 SQVTM and CDR2 ANQGSEA.

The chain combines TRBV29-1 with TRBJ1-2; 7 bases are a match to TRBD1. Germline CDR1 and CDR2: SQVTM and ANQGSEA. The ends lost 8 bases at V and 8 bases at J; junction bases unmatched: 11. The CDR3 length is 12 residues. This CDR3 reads CSPDREAWGYTF. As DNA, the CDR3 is TGCAGCCCTGACAGGGAGGCGTGGGGCTACACCTTC. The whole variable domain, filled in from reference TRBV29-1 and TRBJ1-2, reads SAVISQKPSRDICQRGTSLTIQCQVDSQVTMMFWYRQQPGQSLTLIATANQGSEATYESGFVIDKFPISRPNLTFSTLTVSNMSPEDSSIYLCSPDREAWGYTFGSGTRLTVV.

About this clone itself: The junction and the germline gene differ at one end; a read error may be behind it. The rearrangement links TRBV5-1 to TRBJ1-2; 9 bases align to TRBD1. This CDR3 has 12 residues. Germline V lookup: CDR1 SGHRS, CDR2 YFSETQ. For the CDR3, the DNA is TGCGCCACCAGCTGGGGGACAGGGGGCTACACCTTC. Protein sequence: CATSWGTGGYTF.

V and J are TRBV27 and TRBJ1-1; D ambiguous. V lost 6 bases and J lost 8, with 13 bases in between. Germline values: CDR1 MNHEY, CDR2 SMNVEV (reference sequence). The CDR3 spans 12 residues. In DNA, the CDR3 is TGTGCCAGCAGACCAAAAGGAGGAGAAGCTTTCTTT. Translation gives CASRPKGGEAFF.

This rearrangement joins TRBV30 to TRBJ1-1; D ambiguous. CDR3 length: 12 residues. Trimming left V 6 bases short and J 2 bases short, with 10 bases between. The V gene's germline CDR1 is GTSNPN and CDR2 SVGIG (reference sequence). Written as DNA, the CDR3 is TGTGCCTGCACGCCTCGCAACACTGAAGCTTTCTTT. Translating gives CACTPRNTEAFF.

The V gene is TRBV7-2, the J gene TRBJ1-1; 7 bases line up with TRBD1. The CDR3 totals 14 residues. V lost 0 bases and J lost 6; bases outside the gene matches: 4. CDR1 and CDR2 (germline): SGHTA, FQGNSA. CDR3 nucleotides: TGTGCCAGCAGCTTAGCGCAGGGGGGGCCTGAAGCTTTCTTT. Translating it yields CASSLAQGGPEAFF.

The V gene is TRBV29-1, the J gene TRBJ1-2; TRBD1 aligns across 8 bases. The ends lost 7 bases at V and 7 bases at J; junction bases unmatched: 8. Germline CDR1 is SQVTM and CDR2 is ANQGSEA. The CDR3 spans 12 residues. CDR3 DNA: TGCAGCGGGTCCGACAGGGGCCGTGGCTACACCTTC. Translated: CSGSDRGRGYTF. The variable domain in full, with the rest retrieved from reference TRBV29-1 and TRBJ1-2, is SAVISQKPSRDICQRGTSLTIQCQVDSQVTMMFWYRQQPGQSLTLIATANQGSEATYESGFVIDKFPISRPNLTFSTLTVSNMSPEDSSIYLCSGSDRGRGYTFGSGTRLTVV.

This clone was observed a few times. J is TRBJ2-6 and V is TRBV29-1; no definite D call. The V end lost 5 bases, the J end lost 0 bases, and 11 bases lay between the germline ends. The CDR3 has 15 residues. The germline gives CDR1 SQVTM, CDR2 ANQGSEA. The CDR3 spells CSVTSITSGANVLTF. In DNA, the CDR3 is TGCAGCGTTACTTCGATAACCTCTGGGGCCAACGTCCTGACTTTC.

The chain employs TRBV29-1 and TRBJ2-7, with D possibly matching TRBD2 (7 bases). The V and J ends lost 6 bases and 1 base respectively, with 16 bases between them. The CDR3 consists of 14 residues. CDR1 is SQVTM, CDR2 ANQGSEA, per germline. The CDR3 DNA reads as TGCAGCGTAGCCGCGGGGGCGGCGTCCTACGAGCAGTACTTC. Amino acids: CSVAAGAASYEQYF.

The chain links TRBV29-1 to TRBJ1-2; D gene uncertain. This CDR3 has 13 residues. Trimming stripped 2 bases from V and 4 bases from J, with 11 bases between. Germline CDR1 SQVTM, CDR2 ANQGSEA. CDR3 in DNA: TGCAGCGTTGAAATGGGGAAGGGCTATGGCTACACCTTC. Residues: CSVEMGKGYGYTF. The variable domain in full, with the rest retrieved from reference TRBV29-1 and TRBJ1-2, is SAVISQKPSRDICQRGTSLTIQCQVDSQVTMMFWYRQQPGQSLTLIATANQGSEATYESGFVIDKFPISRPNLTFSTLTVSNMSPEDSSIYLCSVEMGKGYGYTFGSGTRLTVV.

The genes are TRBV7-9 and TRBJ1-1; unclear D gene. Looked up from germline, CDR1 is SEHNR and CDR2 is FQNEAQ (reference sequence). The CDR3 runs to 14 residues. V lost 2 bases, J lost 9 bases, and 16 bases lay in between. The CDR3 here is CASSLPLTAAKAFF. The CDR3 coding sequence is TGTGCCAGCAGCTTACCCCTGACGGCGGCTAAAGCTTTCTTT.

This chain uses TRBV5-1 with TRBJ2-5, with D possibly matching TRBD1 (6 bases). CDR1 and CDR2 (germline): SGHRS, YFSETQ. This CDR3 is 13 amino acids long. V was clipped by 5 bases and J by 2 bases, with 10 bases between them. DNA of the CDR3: TGCGCCAGCAGTTCGGACAGACAAGAGACCCAGTACTTC. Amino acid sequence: CASSSDRQETQYF. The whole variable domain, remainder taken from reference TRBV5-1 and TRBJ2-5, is KAGVTQTPRYLIKTRGQQVTLSCSPISGHRSVSWYQQTPGQGLQFLFEYFSETQRNKGNFPGRFSGRQFSNSRSEMNVSTLELGDSALYLCASSSDRQETQYFGPGTRLLVL.

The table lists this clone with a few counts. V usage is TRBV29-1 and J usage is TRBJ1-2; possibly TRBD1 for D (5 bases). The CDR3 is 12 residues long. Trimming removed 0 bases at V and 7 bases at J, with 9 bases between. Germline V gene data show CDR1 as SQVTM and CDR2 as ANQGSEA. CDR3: CSVEEAGSGYTF. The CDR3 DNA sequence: TGCAGCGTTGAAGAGGCAGGGAGTGGCTACACCTTC.

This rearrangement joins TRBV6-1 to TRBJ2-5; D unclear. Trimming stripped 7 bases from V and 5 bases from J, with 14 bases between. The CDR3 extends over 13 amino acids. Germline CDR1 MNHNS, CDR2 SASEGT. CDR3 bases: TGTGCCAGCACTAGAGGCTTTCTTGAGACCCAGTACTTC. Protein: CASTRGFLETQYF.

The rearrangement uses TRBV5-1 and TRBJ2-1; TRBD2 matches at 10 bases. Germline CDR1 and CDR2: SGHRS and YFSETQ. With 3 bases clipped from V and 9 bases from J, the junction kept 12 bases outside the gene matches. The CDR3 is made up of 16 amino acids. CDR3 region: CASSWGTSVGFGEQFF. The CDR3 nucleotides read TGCGCCAGCAGCTGGGGGACTAGCGTGGGGTTCGGTGAGCAGTTCTTC.

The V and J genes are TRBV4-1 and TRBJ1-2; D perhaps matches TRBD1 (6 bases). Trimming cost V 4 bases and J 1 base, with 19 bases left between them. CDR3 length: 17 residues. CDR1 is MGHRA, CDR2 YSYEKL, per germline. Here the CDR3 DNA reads TGCGCCAGCAGCCCTAGTGTGGGGGCGATAAATAACTATGGCTACACCTTC. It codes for CASSPSVGAINNYGYTF.

The CDR3 loop is CAWRGDRARTEAFF. As DNA, the CDR3 is TGTGCCTGGAGGGGGGACAGGGCGCGGACTGAAGCTTTCTTT. The genes are TRBV30 and TRBJ1-1; 9 nucleotides agree with TRBD1. This CDR3 comprises 14 residues. CDR1 is GTSNPN, CDR2 SVGIG, per germline (reference sequence). Unmatched junction bases numbered 7, after V lost 3 bases and J lost 5 bases.

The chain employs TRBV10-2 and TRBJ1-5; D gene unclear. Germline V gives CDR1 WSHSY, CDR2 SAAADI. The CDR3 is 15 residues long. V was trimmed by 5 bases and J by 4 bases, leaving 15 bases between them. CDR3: CASSLTHPSNQPQHF. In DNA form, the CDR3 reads TGCGCCAGCAGTCTCACCCACCCGAGTAATCAGCCCCAGCATTTT.

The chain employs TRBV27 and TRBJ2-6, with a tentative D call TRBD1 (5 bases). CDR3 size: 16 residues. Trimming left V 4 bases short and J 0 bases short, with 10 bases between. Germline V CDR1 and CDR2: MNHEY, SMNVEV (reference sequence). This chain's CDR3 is CASSSNRPSGANVLTF. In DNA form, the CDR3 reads TGTGCCAGCAGTTCTAACAGGCCCTCTGGGGCCAACGTCCTGACTTTC.